These 7 T cell receptor beta chains were all obtained from the same sample, sequenced in a study of technical replicates of blood from four donors. Repertoires were generated with immunoSEQ multiplex PCR, while TCRdb's copy carries only in-frame clones and drops some. Altogether 75,000 to 100,000 clones are present, around 96% being singletons, with the ten largest covering 0.3% to 0.45%. The material sequenced was T cells isolated from PBMCs. The receptors were gathered from a human donor in good health.

V gene TRBV6-1 combines with J gene TRBJ2-1; D is unresolved. The CDR3 sequence is 15 residues long. Germline CDR1 is MNHNS and CDR2 is SASEGT. V shed 7 bases and J shed 4 bases, with 17 bases lying between them. The chain's CDR3 is CASNPGGHLYNEQFF. The CDR3 DNA is TGTGCCAGCAACCCCGGCGGTCACCTTTACAATGAGCAGTTCTTC.

The rearrangement links TRBV4-2 to TRBJ2-1; D perhaps matches TRBD2 (6 bases). CDR1 and CDR2 (germline): LGHNA, YNFKEQ. The germline V and J ends were trimmed by 0 bases and 11 bases, with 11 bases remaining between them. The CDR3 length is 13 residues. The CDR3, as DNA: TGTGCCAGCAGCCAAGAGCGGGGAGATAAGCAGTTCTTC. It yields the protein CASSQERGDKQFF.

The rearrangement links TRBV5-4 to TRBJ2-7; 8 bases are shared with TRBD1. The CDR3 has 14 amino acids. The V gene end was trimmed by 3 bases and the J gene end by 3 bases; junction bases not matched to a gene: 5. Germline-derived CDR1 and CDR2 are SGHNT and YYREEE (reference sequence). The CDR3 sequence: CASSYIGQGYEQYF. In DNA, the CDR3 is TGTGCCAGCAGCTACATTGGACAGGGCTACGAGCAGTACTTC.

V and J are TRBV5-1 and TRBJ2-2; TRBD2 matches at 8 bases. The CDR3 loop spans 16 amino acids. V trimming: 1 base; J trimming: 2 bases; junction bases outside the gene matches: 4. Germline assignment: CDR1 SGHRS and CDR2 YFSETQ. CDR3 loop: CASSLMTSANTGELFF. The CDR3 DNA is TGCGCCAGCAGCTTGATGACTAGCGCTAACACCGGGGAGCTGTTTTTT.

The chain is built from TRBV7-2 and TRBJ2-7; D uncertain. Germline loops: CDR1 SGHTA, CDR2 FQGNSA. V was cut by 2 bases and J by 5 bases, with 7 bases left in between. This CDR3 is 12 amino acids long. CDR3 loop: CASSLTENEQYF. For the CDR3, the DNA is TGTGCCAGCAGCTTAACCGAGAACGAGCAGTACTTC. The complete variable domain, with remaining parts taken from reference TRBV7-2 and TRBJ2-7, reads GAGVSQSPSNKVTEKGKDVELRCDPISGHTALYWYRQSLGQGLEFLIYFQGNSAPDKSGLPSDRFSAERTGGSVSTLTIQRTQQEDSAVYLCASSLTENEQYFGPGTRLTVT.

The chain is built from TRBV4-1 and TRBJ2-3; 12 bases agree with TRBD2. The CDR3 spans 16 residues. Losses at the gene ends were 5 bases for V and 3 bases for J; bases not matched to a gene: 6. Germline V gene sequence: CDR1 MGHRA, CDR2 YSYEKL. CDR3 in DNA: TGCGCCAGCAGCTTATTCCTAGCGGGAGGGACAGATACGCAGTATTTT. Protein: CASSLFLAGGTDTQYF.

V and J are TRBV9 and TRBJ2-5; D might be TRBD2 (6 bases). The V end was cut by 3 bases, the J end by 4 bases, with 13 bases between. The germline CDR1 and CDR2 sequences are SGDLS and YYNGEE. This CDR3 contains 14 residues. CDR3: CASSGGGLGETQYF. The CDR3 DNA is TGTGCCAGCAGCGGTGGAGGGTTGGGAGAGACCCAGTACTTC.